This T cell receptor (beta chain) was retrieved from a study of identifying expanded T cells in peripheral blood. Study-level points and caveats: Across healthy donors, higher total template counts meant significantly greater approximately 2-week count variance. Over approximately two and four weeks, about 15 and 19 clones changed, versus roughly 1.2 between replicates.

Repertoires were generated with immunoSEQ multiplex PCR, while TCRdb's copy carries only in-frame clones and drops some. The data hold roughly 100,000 clones, with approximately 88% observed a single time. Only a few counts were recorded for this clone. Its antigen is unidentified. V was cut by 2 bases and J by 4 bases, with 14 bases left in between. The length of the CDR3 is 15 residues. Looked up from germline, CDR1 is SEHNR and CDR2 is FQNEAQ (reference sequence). Material for sequencing was blood. This TCR came from a person aged 18 to 70 in good health. This rearrangement joins TRBV7-9 to TRBJ1-2, with D maybe TRBD1 (6 bases). This CDR3 is CASSLKAGDGYGYTF. The CDR3 nucleotides are TGTGCCAGCAGCTTAAAGGCAGGGGACGGCTATGGCTACACCTTC.